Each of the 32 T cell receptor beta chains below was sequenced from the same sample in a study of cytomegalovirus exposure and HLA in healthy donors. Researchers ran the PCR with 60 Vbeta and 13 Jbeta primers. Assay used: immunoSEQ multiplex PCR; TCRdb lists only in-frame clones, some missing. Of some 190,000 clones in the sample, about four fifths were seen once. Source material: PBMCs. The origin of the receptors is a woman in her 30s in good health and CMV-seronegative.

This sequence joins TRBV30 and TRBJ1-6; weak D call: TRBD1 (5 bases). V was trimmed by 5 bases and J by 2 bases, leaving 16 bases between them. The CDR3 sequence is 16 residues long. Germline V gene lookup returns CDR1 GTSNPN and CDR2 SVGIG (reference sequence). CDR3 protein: CAWVPPGHPYNSPLHF. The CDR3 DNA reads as TGTGCCTGGGTTCCTCCCGGACACCCCTATAATTCACCCCTCCACTTT.

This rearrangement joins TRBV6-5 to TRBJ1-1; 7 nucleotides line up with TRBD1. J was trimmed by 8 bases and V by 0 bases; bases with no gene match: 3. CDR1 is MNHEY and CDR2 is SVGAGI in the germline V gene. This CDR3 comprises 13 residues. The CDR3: CASSYSRTGEAFF. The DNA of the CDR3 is TGTGCCAGCAGTTACTCGAGGACAGGCGAAGCTTTCTTT.

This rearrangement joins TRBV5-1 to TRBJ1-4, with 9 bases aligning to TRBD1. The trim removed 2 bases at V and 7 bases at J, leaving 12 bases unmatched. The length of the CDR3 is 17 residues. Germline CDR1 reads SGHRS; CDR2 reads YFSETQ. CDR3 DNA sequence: TGCGCCAGCAGCTTTAGACAGGGGGGGACGTCGGGTGAAAAACTGTTTTTT. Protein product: CASSFRQGGTSGEKLFF.

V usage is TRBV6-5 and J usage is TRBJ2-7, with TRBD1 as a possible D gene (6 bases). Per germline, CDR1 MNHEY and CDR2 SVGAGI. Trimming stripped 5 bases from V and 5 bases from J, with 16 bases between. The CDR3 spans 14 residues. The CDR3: CASSRTTGNHEQYF. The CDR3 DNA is TGTGCCAGCAGTCGAACTACAGGGAACCACGAGCAGTACTTC.

In DNA form, the CDR3 reads TGTGCCAGCAGACCTGGACTAGCGGAGAGGAATGAGCAGTTCTTC. Its protein is CASRPGLAERNEQFF. This sequence joins TRBV7-8 and TRBJ2-1; 10 bases align to TRBD2. The CDR3 has 15 amino acids. Germline V gives CDR1 SGHVS, CDR2 FQNEAQ. Losses at the gene ends were 6 bases for V and 7 bases for J; bases not matched to a gene: 9. The full variable domain, rest sourced from reference TRBV7-8 and TRBJ2-1, is GAGVSQSPRYKVAKRGQDVALRCDPISGHVSLFWYQQALGQGPEFLTYFQNEAQLDKSGLPSDRFFAERPEGSVSTLKIQRTQQEDSAVYLCASRPGLAERNEQFFGPGTRLTVL.

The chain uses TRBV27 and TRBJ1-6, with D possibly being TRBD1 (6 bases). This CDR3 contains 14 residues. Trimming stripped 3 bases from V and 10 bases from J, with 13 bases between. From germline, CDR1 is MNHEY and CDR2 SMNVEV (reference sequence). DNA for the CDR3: TGTGCCAGCAGTTTTGCCAGGGGAAGATCACCCCTCCACTTT. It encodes CASSFARGRSPLHF.

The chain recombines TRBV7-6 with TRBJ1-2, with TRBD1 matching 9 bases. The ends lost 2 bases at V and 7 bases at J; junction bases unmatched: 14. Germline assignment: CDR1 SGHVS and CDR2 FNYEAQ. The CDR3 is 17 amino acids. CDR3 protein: CASSLIHTGGAFSGYTF. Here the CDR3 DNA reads TGTGCCAGCAGCTTAATTCACACAGGGGGCGCCTTTAGTGGCTACACCTTC.

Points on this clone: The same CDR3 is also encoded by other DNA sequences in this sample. CDR3 nucleotide sequence: TGTGCCAGCTCAGGAGACAGCAACACTGAAGCTTTCTTT. It codes for CASSGDSNTEAFF. The chain couples TRBV18 to TRBJ1-1, with D possibly being TRBD1 (5 bases). The CDR3 has 13 residues. Germline-derived CDR1 and CDR2 are KGHSH and LQKENI. Trimming removed 5 bases at V and 2 bases at J, with 9 bases between.

CDR3 amino acids: CASSSHDRVTEAFF. The CDR3, as DNA: TGTGCCAGCAGTTCACACGACAGGGTCACTGAAGCTTTCTTT. V and J are TRBV27 and TRBJ1-1, with 7 bases matching TRBD1. The J segment lost 4 bases and the V segment lost 4 bases, leaving 6 bases of the junction unmatched. There are 14 residues in the CDR3. Germline V gene sequence: CDR1 MNHEY, CDR2 SMNVEV (reference sequence).

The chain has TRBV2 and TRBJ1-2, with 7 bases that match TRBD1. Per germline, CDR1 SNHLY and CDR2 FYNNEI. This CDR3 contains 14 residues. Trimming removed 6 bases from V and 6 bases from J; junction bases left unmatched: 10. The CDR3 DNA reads TGTGCCAGCAGCGACGAAGGGGGCTCGCATGGCTACACCTTC. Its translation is CASSDEGGSHGYTF.

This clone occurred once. The CDR3 coding sequence is TGTGCCAGCAGTGAAGCGCGCATCACTGAAGCTTTCTTT. Protein product: CASSEARITEAFF. The chain recombines TRBV6-1 with TRBJ1-1; no reliable D call. This CDR3 has 13 residues. Trimming took off 0 bases at V and 4 bases at J, with 6 bases between the two ends. CDR1 and CDR2 (germline): MNHNS, SASEGT.

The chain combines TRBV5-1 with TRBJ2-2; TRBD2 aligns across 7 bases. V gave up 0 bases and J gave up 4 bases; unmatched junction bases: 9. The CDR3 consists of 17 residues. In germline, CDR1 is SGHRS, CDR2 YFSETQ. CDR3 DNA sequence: TGCGCCAGCAGCTTGGGCGGGCGGGGGATCGGCACCGGGGAGCTGTTTTTT. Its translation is CASSLGGRGIGTGELFF.

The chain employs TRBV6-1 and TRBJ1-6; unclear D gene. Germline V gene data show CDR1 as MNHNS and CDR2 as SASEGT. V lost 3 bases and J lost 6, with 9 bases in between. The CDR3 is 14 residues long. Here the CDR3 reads CASSEAGVNSPLHF. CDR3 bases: TGTGCCAGCAGTGAGGCCGGGGTTAATTCACCCCTCCACTTT.

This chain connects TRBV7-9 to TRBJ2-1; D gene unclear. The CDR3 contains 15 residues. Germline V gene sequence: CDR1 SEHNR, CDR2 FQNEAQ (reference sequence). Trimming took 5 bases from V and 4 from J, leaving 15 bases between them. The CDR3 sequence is CASSLRIGYYNEQFF. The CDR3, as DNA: TGTGCCAGCAGCCTTCGGATCGGGTATTACAATGAGCAGTTCTTC.

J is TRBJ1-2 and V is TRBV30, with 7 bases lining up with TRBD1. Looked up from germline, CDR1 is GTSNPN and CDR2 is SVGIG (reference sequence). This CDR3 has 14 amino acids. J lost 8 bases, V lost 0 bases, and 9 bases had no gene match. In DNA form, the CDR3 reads TGTGCCTGGAGTGTAGGGGGCCCGGTAATCGGCTACACCTTC. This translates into CAWSVGGPVIGYTF.

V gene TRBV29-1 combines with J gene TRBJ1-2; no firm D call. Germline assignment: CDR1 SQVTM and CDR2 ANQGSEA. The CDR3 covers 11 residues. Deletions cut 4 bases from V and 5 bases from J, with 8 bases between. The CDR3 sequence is CSVGSEYGYTF. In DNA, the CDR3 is TGCAGCGTTGGATCAGAATATGGCTACACCTTC.

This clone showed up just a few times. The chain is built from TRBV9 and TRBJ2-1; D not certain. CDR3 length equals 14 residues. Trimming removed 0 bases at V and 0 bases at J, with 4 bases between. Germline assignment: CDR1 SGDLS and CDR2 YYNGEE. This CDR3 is CASSVASSYNEQFF. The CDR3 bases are TGTGCCAGCAGCGTAGCGAGCTCCTACAATGAGCAGTTCTTC.

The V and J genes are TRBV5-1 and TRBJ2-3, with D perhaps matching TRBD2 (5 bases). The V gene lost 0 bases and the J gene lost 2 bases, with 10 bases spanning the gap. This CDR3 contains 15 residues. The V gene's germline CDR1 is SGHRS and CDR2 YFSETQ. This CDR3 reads CASSLVGVTTDTQYF. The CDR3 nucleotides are TGCGCCAGCAGCTTGGTCGGGGTTACCACAGATACGCAGTATTTT.

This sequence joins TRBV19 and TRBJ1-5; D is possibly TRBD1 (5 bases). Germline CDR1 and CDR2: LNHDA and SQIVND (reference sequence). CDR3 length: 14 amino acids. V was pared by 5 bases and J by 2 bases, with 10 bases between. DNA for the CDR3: TGTGCCAGTAGTGCAGGGTATGGCAATCAGCCCCAGCATTTT. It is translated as CASSAGYGNQPQHF.

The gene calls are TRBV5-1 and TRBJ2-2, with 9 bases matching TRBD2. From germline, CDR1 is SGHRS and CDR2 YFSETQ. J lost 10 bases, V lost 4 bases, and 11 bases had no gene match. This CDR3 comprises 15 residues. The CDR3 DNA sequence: TGCGCCAGCAGCCCGGGACCTAGCGGGGTAGAGGAGCTGTTTTTT. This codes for CASSPGPSGVEELFF.

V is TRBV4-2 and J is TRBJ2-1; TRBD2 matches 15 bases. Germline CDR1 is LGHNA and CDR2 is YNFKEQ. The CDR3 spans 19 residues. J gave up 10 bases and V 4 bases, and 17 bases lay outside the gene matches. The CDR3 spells CASSPGLAGGLIVSDEQFF. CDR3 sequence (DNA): TGTGCCAGCAGCCCCGGACTAGCGGGGGGGCTCATCGTTTCCGACGAGCAGTTCTTC.

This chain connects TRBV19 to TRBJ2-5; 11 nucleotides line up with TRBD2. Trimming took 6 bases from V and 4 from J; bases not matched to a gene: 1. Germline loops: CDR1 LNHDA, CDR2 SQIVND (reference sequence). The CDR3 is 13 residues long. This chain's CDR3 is CASSGTSGETQYF. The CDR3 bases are TGTGCCAGTAGCGGGACTAGCGGAGAGACCCAGTACTTC.

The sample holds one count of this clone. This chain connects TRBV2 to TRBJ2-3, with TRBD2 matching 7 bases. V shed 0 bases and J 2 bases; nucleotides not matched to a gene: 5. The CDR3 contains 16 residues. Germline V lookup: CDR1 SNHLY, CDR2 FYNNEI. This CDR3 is CASSEAWGGYTDTQYF. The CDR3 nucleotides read TGTGCCAGCAGTGAAGCCTGGGGGGGTTACACAGATACGCAGTATTTT.

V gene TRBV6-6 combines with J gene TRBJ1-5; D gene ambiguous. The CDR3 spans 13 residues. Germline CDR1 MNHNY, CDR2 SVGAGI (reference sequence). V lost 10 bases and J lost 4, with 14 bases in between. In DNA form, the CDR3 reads TGTGCCAACTCCATCAAATGGAATCAGCCCCAGCATTTT. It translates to CANSIKWNQPQHF.

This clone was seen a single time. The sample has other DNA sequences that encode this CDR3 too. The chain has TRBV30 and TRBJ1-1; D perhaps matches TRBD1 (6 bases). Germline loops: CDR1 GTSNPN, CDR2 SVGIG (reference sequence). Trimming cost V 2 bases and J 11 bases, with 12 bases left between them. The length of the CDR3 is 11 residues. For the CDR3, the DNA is TGTGCCTGGAGTTGGGAGGGGGAGGCTTTCTTT. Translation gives CAWSWEGEAFF.

CDR3 region: CASSRGDFYGYTF. CDR3 nucleotide sequence: TGTGCCAGCAGTCGCGGGGACTTCTATGGCTACACCTTC. V is TRBV2 and J is TRBJ1-2, with D possibly matching TRBD1 (5 bases). The CDR3 is 13 amino acids. CDR1 is SNHLY and CDR2 is FYNNEI in the germline V gene. Trimming took 5 bases from V and 4 from J, leaving 11 bases between them. Full variable domain (missing parts from reference TRBV2 and TRBJ1-2): EPEVTQTPSHQVTQMGQEVILRCVPISNHLYFYWYRQILGQKVEFLVSFYNNEISEKSEIFDDQFSVERPDGSNFTLKIRSTKLEDSAMYFCASSRGDFYGYTFGSGTRLTVV.

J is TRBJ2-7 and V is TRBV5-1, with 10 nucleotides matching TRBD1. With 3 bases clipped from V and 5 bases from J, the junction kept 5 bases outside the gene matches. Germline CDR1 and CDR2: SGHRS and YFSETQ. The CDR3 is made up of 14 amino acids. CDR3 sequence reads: CASSWGQGRNEQYF. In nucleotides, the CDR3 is TGCGCCAGCAGCTGGGGACAGGGGAGAAACGAGCAGTACTTC. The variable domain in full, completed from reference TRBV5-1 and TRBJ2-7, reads KAGVTQTPRYLIKTRGQQVTLSCSPISGHRSVSWYQQTPGQGLQFLFEYFSETQRNKGNFPGRFSGRQFSNSRSEMNVSTLELGDSALYLCASSWGQGRNEQYFGPGTRLTVT.

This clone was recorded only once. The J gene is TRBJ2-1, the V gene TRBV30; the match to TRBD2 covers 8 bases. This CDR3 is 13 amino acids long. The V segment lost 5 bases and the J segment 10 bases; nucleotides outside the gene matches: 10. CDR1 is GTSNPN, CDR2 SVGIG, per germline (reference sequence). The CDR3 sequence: CAWDGIGGGEQFF. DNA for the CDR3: TGTGCCTGGGACGGGATAGGCGGGGGGGAGCAGTTCTTC.

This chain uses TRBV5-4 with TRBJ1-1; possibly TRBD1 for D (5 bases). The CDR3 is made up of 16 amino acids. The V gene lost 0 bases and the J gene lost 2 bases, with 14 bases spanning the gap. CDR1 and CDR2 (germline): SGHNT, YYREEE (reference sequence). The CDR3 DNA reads TGTGCCAGCAGCTTGGCTCTGGGGCGCGCAAACACTGAAGCTTTCTTT. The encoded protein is CASSLALGRANTEAFF. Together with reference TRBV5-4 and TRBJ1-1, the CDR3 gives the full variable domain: ETGVTQSPTHLIKTRGQQVTLRCSSQSGHNTVSWYQQALGQGPQFIFQYYREEENGRGNFPPRFSGLQFPNYSSELNVNALELDDSALYLCASSLALGRANTEAFFGQGTRLTVV.

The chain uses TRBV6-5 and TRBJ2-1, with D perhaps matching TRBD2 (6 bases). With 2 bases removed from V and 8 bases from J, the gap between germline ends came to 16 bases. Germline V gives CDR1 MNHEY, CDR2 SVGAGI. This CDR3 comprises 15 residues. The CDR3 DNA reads TGTGCCAGCAGTTACGGCGGGACTCCTAGAGATGAGCAGTTCTTC. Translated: CASSYGGTPRDEQFF.

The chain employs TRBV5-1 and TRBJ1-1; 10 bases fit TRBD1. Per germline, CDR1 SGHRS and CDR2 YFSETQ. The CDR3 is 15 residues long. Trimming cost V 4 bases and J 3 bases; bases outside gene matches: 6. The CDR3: CASSPIGTGDTEAFF. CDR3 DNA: TGCGCCAGCAGCCCAATAGGGACAGGGGACACTGAAGCTTTCTTT.

The CDR3 DNA reads TGTGCCAGCAGTTTGCAAGCCAATCAGCCCCAGCATTTT. Translated, it gives CASSLQANQPQHF. The V and J genes are TRBV27 and TRBJ1-5; D unresolved. The CDR3 spans 13 residues. The germline V and J ends were trimmed by 3 bases and 3 bases, with 6 bases remaining between them. Germline V gene data show CDR1 as MNHEY and CDR2 as SMNVEV (reference sequence).